This is a list of T cell receptor beta chains from one sample in a study of shared clonotypes between healthy human individuals. Sequencing used immunoSEQ multiplex PCR; TCRdb keeps in-frame clones, though not all of them. The data contain millions of clones, approximately 95% of them singletons. Sequencing used naive CD4+ T cells from PBMCs. These receptors were obtained from a man between 18 and 35 years old in good health. Some clones in this sample may be carry-over from other donors' samples. The CDR3 runs from the conserved cysteine through the conserved F or W. Fields, in order: V gene, J gene, D gene, clone size, CDR3 length, CDR3 protein, CDR3 DNA. D genes are given only for firm matches. Rows give clone size only sometimes, using once, few, many, or a class for an expanded clone.

v_call: TRBV7-9
j_call: TRBJ2-7
d_call: TRBD2
clone_size: NA
cdr3_length: 14
cdr3_aa: CASSWDGREVEQYF
cdr3_nt: TGTGCCAGCAGCTGGGACGGGCGGGAGGTGGAGCAGTACTTC

v_call: TRBV5-1
j_call: TRBJ1-5
d_call: NA
clone_size: NA
cdr3_length: 14
cdr3_aa: CASSLEGGNQPQHF
cdr3_nt: TGCGCCAGCAGCTTGGAGGGGGGGAATCAGCCCCAGCATTTT

v_call: TRBV5-1
j_call: TRBJ1-6
d_call: NA
clone_size: NA
cdr3_length: 17
cdr3_aa: CASRPQQSSSYNSPLHF
cdr3_nt: TGCGCCAGCAGACCTCAACAGAGCAGCTCCTATAATTCACCCCTCCACTTT

v_call: TRBV10-3
j_call: TRBJ2-3
d_call: NA
clone_size: NA
cdr3_length: 16
cdr3_aa: CAISEFTGFSTDTQYF
cdr3_nt: TGTGCCATCAGTGAGTTCACCGGGTTCAGCACAGATACGCAGTATTTT

v_call: TRBV5-1
j_call: TRBJ2-7
d_call: TRBD2
clone_size: NA
cdr3_length: 16
cdr3_aa: CASSGISGGHSYEQYF
cdr3_nt: TGCGCCAGCAGCGGAATCAGCGGGGGGCACTCCTACGAGCAGTACTTC

v_call: TRBV5-1
j_call: TRBJ2-1
d_call: NA
clone_size: NA
cdr3_length: 15
cdr3_aa: CASSSDIHSYNEQFF
cdr3_nt: TGCGCCAGCAGTTCCGACATCCACTCCTACAATGAGCAGTTCTTC

v_call: TRBV5-1
j_call: TRBJ2-3
d_call: TRBD1
clone_size: NA
cdr3_length: 14
cdr3_aa: CASSQDRAPDTQYF
cdr3_nt: TGCGCCAGCAGCCAGGACAGGGCACCAGATACGCAGTATTTT

v_call: TRBV7-9
j_call: TRBJ2-1
d_call: TRBD2
clone_size: NA
cdr3_length: 16
cdr3_aa: CASSVERTSTYNEQFF
cdr3_nt: TGTGCCAGCAGCGTCGAACGGACTAGTACCTACAATGAGCAGTTCTTC

v_call: TRBV6-1
j_call: TRBJ2-7
d_call: NA
clone_size: NA
cdr3_length: 12
cdr3_aa: CATIRGSYEQYF
cdr3_nt: TGTGCCACCATTCGTGGCTCCTACGAGCAGTACTTC

v_call: TRBV18
j_call: TRBJ2-7
d_call: TRBD2
clone_size: NA
cdr3_length: 15
cdr3_aa: CASSTQREVPSEQYF
cdr3_nt: TGTGCCAGCTCAACTCAGCGGGAAGTCCCCTCCGAGCAGTACTTC

v_call: TRBV18
j_call: TRBJ2-7
d_call: NA
clone_size: NA
cdr3_length: 13
cdr3_aa: CASSISSSYEQYF
cdr3_nt: TGTGCCAGCTCAATCTCGAGCTCCTACGAGCAGTACTTC

v_call: TRBV28
j_call: TRBJ2-3
d_call: NA
clone_size: NA
cdr3_length: 17
cdr3_aa: CASSLFVRGSTSDTQYF
cdr3_nt: TGTGCCAGCAGTTTATTCGTTAGAGGGAGTACCTCAGATACGCAGTATTTT

v_call: TRBV15
j_call: TRBJ2-3
d_call: NA
clone_size: NA
cdr3_length: 15
cdr3_aa: CATSRGSGGTDTQYF
cdr3_nt: TGTGCCACCAGCAGAGGCTCCGGCGGCACAGATACGCAGTATTTT

v_call: TRBV19
j_call: TRBJ2-7
d_call: NA
clone_size: NA
cdr3_length: 16
cdr3_aa: CASSIRRDIFGGEQYF
cdr3_nt: TGTGCCAGTAGTATACGACGCGACATCTTTGGCGGAGAGCAGTACTTC

v_call: TRBV5-1
j_call: TRBJ1-4
d_call: TRBD1
clone_size: NA
cdr3_length: 15
cdr3_aa: CASSPDRATNEKLFF
cdr3_nt: TGCGCCAGCAGCCCGGACAGGGCAACTAATGAAAAACTGTTTTTT

v_call: TRBV7-2
j_call: TRBJ2-7
d_call: TRBD2
clone_size: NA
cdr3_length: 16
cdr3_aa: CASSLRGGTRGVEQYF
cdr3_nt: TGTGCCAGCAGCTTGAGGGGCGGGACTAGAGGGGTCGAGCAGTACTTC

v_call: TRBV9
j_call: TRBJ2-7
d_call: TRBD1
clone_size: NA
cdr3_length: 12
cdr3_aa: CASSMGTAEQYF
cdr3_nt: TGTGCCAGCAGCATGGGGACAGCCGAGCAGTACTTC

v_call: TRBV20-1
j_call: TRBJ2-1
d_call: NA
clone_size: NA
cdr3_length: 10
cdr3_aa: CSVADNEQFF
cdr3_nt: TGCAGTGTCGCCGACAATGAGCAGTTCTTC

v_call: TRBV6-1
j_call: TRBJ2-1
d_call: TRBD2
clone_size: NA
cdr3_length: 13
cdr3_aa: CASSKLALNEQFF
cdr3_nt: TGTGCCAGCAGTAAACTAGCGCTGAATGAGCAGTTCTTC

v_call: TRBV5-1
j_call: TRBJ2-1
d_call: NA
clone_size: NA
cdr3_length: 15
cdr3_aa: CASSLGQFGHNEQFF
cdr3_nt: TGCGCCAGCAGCTTGGGACAGTTTGGCCACAATGAGCAGTTCTTC

v_call: TRBV5-1
j_call: TRBJ2-1
d_call: TRBD2
clone_size: NA
cdr3_length: 18
cdr3_aa: CASSPRTSGIRSYNEQFF
cdr3_nt: TGCGCCAGCAGCCCGAGGACTAGCGGGATTAGGTCCTACAATGAGCAGTTCTTC

v_call: TRBV6-5
j_call: TRBJ2-7
d_call: TRBD1
clone_size: NA
cdr3_length: 15
cdr3_aa: CASAWLGQQTYEQYF
cdr3_nt: TGTGCCAGCGCTTGGCTGGGACAGCAGACCTACGAGCAGTACTTC

v_call: TRBV29-1
j_call: TRBJ1-1
d_call: TRBD1
clone_size: NA
cdr3_length: 15
cdr3_aa: CSVGRGRGTGTEAFF
cdr3_nt: TGCAGCGTTGGCAGGGGGCGGGGGACGGGCACTGAAGCTTTCTTT

v_call: TRBV5-4
j_call: TRBJ2-5
d_call: NA
clone_size: NA
cdr3_length: 13
cdr3_aa: CASRYGGSETQYF
cdr3_nt: TGTGCCAGCAGGTACGGGGGCTCAGAGACCCAGTACTTC

v_call: TRBV30
j_call: TRBJ1-4
d_call: NA
clone_size: NA
cdr3_length: 13
cdr3_aa: CAGRFVGNEKLFF
cdr3_nt: TGTGCCGGGCGCTTTGTTGGTAATGAAAAACTGTTTTTT

v_call: TRBV30
j_call: TRBJ2-7
d_call: NA
clone_size: NA
cdr3_length: 15
cdr3_aa: CAWSAQGSYYIEQYF
cdr3_nt: TGTGCCTGGAGTGCCCAGGGGTCCTACTATATAGAGCAGTACTTC

v_call: TRBV6-8
j_call: TRBJ2-2
d_call: TRBD1
clone_size: NA
cdr3_length: 16
cdr3_aa: CASYRDRGSDTGELFF
cdr3_nt: TGTGCCAGTTACCGGGACAGGGGTTCGGACACCGGGGAGCTGTTTTTT

v_call: TRBV7-3
j_call: TRBJ2-2
d_call: NA
clone_size: NA
cdr3_length: 12
cdr3_aa: CASSFRGGELFF
cdr3_nt: TGTGCCAGCAGCTTCAGGGGAGGGGAGCTGTTTTTT

v_call: TRBV5-1
j_call: TRBJ1-5
d_call: TRBD1
clone_size: once
cdr3_length: 15
cdr3_aa: CASRETGGLNQPQHF
cdr3_nt: TGCGCCAGCAGGGAAACAGGGGGCCTTAATCAGCCCCAGCATTTT